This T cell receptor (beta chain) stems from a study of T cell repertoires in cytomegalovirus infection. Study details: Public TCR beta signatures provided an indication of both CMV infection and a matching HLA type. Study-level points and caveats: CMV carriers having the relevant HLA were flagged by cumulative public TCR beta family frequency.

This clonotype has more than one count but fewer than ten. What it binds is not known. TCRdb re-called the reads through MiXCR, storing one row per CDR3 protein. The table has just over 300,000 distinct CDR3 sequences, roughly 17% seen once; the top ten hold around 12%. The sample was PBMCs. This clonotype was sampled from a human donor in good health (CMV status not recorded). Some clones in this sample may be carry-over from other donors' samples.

The CDR3 is CASSLAASLGNTIYF. DNA of the CDR3: TGTGCCAGCAGTTTAGCGGCCAGTCTTGGAAACACCATATATTTT. The gene calls are TRBV12-3 or TRBV12-4 and TRBJ1-3; D not certain. This CDR3 contains 15 residues. Trimming removed 0 bases from V and 3 bases from J, with 9 bases in between.